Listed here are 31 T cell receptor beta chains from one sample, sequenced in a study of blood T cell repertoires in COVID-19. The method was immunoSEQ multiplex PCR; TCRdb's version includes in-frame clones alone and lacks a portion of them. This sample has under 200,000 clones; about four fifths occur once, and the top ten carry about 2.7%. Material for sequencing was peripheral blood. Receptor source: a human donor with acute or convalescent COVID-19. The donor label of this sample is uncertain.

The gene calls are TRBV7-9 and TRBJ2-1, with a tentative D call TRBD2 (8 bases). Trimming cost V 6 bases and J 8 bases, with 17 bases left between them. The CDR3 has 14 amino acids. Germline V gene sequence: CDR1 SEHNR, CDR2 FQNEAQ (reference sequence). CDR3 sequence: CASRFTGGGDEQFF. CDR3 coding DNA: TGTGCCAGCAGATTCACGGGAGGGGGCGATGAGCAGTTCTTC.

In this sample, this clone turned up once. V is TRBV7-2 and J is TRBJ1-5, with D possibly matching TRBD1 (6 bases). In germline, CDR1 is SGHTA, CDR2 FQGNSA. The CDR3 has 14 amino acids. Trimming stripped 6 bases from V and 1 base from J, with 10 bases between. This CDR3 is CASSATGSNQPQHF. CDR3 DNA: TGTGCCAGCAGTGCCACAGGGAGCAATCAGCCCCAGCATTTT.

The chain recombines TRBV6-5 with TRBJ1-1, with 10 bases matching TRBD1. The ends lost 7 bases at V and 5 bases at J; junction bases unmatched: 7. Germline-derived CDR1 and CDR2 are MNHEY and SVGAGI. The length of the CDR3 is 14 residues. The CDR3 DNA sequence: TGTGCCAGCACACGACAGGGGGCGAGGACTGAAGCTTTCTTT. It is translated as CASTRQGARTEAFF.

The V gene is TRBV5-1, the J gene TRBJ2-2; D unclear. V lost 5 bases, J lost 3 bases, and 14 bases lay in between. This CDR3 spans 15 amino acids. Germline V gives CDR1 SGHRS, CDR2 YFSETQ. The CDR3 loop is CASSPIGLYTGELFF. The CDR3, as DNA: TGCGCCAGCAGTCCGATTGGGCTTTACACCGGGGAGCTGTTTTTT. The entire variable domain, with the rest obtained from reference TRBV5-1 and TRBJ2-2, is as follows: KAGVTQTPRYLIKTRGQQVTLSCSPISGHRSVSWYQQTPGQGLQFLFEYFSETQRNKGNFPGRFSGRQFSNSRSEMNVSTLELGDSALYLCASSPIGLYTGELFFGEGSRLTVL.

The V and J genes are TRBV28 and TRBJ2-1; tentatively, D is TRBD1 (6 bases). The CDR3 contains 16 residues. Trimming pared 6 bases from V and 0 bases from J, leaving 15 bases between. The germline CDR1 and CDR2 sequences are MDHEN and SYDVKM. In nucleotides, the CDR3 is TGTGCCAGCAGCCCGGGAAGGGGGAGCTCCTACAATGAGCAGTTCTTC. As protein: CASSPGRGSSYNEQFF.

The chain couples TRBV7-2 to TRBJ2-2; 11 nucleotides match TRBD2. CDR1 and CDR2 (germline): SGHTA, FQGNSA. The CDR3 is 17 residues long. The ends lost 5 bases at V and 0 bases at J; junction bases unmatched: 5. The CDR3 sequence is CASSPRLAGTNTGELFF. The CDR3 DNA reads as TGTGCCAGCAGCCCGAGACTAGCGGGGACGAACACCGGGGAGCTGTTTTTT. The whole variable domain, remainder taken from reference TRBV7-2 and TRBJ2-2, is GAGVSQSPSNKVTEKGKDVELRCDPISGHTALYWYRQSLGQGLEFLIYFQGNSAPDKSGLPSDRFSAERTGGSVSTLTIQRTQQEDSAVYLCASSPRLAGTNTGELFFGEGSRLTVL.

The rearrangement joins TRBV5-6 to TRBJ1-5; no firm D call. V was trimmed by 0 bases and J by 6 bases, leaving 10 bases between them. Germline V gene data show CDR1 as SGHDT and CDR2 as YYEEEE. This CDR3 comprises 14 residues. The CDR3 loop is CASSLGGIGQPQHF. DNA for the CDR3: TGTGCCAGCAGCTTGGGAGGGATAGGTCAGCCCCAGCATTTT. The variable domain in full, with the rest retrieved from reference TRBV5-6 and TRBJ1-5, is DAGVTQSPTHLIKTRGQQVTLRCSPKSGHDTVSWYQQALGQGPQFIFQYYEEEERQRGNFPDRFSGHQFPNYSSELNVNALLLGDSALYLCASSLGGIGQPQHFGDGTRLSIL.

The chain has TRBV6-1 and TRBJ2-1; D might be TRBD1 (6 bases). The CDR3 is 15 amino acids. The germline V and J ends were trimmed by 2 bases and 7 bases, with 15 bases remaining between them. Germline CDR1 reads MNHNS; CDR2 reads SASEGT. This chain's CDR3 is CASSEQGPATNEQFF. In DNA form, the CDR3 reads TGTGCCAGCAGTGAACAGGGGCCCGCTACAAATGAGCAGTTCTTC.

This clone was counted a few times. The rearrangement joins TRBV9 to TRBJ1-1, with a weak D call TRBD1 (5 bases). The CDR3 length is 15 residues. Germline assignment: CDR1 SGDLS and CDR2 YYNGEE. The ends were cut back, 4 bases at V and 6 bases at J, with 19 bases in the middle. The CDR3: CASSPRQTGLAEAFF. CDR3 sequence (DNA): TGTGCCAGCAGCCCACGACAGACGGGTTTAGCTGAAGCTTTCTTT.

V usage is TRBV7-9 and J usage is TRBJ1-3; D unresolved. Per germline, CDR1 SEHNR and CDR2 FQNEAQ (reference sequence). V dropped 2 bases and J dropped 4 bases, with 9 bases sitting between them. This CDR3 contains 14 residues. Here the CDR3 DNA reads TGTGCCAGCAGCTTATATACGGGGGGAAACACCATATATTTT. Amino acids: CASSLYTGGNTIYF.

CDR3 sequence: CASSLNLDTQYF. CDR3 in DNA: TGTGCCAGCAGCTTGAACTTAGATACGCAGTATTTT. The rearrangement joins TRBV5-4 to TRBJ2-3; D unresolved. V was cut by 1 base and J by 5 bases, with 5 bases left in between. The germline CDR1 and CDR2 sequences are SGHNT and YYREEE (reference sequence). This CDR3 spans 12 amino acids.

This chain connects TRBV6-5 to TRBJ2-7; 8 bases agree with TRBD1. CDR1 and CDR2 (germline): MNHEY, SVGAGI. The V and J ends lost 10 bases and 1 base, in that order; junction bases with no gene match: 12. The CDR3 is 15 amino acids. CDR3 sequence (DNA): TGTGCCACCGGGACAGGAGGACTGATTTCCTACGAGCAGTACTTC. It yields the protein CATGTGGLISYEQYF.

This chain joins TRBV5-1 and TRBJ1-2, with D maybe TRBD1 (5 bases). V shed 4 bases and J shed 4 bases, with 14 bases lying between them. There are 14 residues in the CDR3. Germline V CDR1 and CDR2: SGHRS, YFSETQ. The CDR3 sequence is CASSPERGSYGYTF. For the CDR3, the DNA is TGCGCCAGCAGCCCGGAACGGGGGTCCTATGGCTACACCTTC.

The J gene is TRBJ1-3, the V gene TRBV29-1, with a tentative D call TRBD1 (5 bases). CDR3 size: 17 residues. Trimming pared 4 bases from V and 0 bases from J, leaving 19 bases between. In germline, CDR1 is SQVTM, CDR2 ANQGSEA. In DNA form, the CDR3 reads TGCAGCGTTGCACTGCACCCTGGGGACTACTCTGGAAACACCATATATTTT. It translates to CSVALHPGDYSGNTIYF.

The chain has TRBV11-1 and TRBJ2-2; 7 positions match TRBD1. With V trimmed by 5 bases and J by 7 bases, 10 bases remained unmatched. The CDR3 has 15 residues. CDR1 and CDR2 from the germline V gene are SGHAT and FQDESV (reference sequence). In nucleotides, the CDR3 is TGTGCCAGCAGCCCAACGACAGGGCAGGGCGGGGAGCTGTTTTTT. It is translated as CASSPTTGQGGELFF. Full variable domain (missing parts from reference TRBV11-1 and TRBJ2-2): EAEVAQSPRYKITEKSQAVAFWCDPISGHATLYWYRQILGQGPELLVQFQDESVVDDSQLPKDRFSAERLKGVDSTLKIQPAELGDSAMYLCASSPTTGQGGELFFGEGSRLTVL.

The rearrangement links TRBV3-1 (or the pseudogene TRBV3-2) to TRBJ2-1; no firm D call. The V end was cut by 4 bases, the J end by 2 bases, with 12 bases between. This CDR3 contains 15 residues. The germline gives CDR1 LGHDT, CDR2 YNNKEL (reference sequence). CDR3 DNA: TGTGCCAGCAGCCCTGAGAGCAGCGCCTACAATGAGCAGTTCTTC. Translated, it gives CASSPESSAYNEQFF.

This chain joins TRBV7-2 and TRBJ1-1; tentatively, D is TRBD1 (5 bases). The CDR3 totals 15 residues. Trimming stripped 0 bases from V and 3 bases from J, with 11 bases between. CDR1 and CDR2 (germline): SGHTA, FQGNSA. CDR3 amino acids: CASSLAQGGYTEAFF. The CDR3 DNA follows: TGTGCCAGCAGCTTAGCCCAGGGAGGGTACACTGAAGCTTTCTTT.

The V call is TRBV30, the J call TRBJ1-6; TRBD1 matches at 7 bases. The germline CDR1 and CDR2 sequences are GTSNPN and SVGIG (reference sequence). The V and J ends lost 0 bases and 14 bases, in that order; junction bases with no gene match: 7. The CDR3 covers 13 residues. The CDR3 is CAWSVGDSRALHF. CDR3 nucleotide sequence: TGTGCCTGGAGTGTTGGGGACAGTAGGGCCCTCCACTTT.

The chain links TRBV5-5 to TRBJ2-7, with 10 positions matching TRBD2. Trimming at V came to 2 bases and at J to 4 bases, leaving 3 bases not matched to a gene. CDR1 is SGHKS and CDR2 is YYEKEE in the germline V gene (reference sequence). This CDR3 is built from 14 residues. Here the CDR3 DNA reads TGTGCCAGCAGCTTCACTAGCGGGACGTACGAGCAGTACTTC. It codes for CASSFTSGTYEQYF.

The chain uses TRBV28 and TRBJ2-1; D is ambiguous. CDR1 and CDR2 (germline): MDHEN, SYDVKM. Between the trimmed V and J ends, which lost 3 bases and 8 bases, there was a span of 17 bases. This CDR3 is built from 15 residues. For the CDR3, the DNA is TGTGCCAGCAGTTTTTCCCCCTATAGCCCCGATGAGCAGTTCTTC. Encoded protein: CASSFSPYSPDEQFF.

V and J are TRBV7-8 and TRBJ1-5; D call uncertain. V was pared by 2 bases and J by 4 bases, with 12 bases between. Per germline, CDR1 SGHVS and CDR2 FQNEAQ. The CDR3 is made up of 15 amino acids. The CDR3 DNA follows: TGTGCCAGCAGCTTAAATGACCGGGGAAATCAGCCCCAGCATTTT. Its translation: CASSLNDRGNQPQHF.

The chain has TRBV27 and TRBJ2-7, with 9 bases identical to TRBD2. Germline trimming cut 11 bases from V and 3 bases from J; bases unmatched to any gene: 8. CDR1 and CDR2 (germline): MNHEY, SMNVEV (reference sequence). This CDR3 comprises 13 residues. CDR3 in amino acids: CAGGLAARYEQYF. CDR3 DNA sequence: TGTGCCGGGGGACTAGCAGCTCGCTACGAGCAGTACTTC.

The chain's CDR3 is CASSPQQGPGNQPQHF. The CDR3 DNA reads as TGTGCCAGTAGTCCCCAACAGGGGCCGGGCAATCAGCCCCAGCATTTT. The chain links TRBV19 to TRBJ1-5; 7 bases line up with TRBD1. Germline V gene lookup returns CDR1 LNHDA and CDR2 SQIVND (reference sequence). After removal of 5 bases from V and 2 bases from J, the junction contained 9 bases not matched to a gene. The CDR3 sequence is 16 residues long.

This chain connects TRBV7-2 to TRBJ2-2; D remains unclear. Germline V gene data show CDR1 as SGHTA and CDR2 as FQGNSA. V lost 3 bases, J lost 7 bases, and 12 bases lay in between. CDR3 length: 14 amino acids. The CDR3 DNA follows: TGTGCCAGCAGCTTTACTCAGACGGGCGGGGAGCTGTTTTTT. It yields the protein CASSFTQTGGELFF.

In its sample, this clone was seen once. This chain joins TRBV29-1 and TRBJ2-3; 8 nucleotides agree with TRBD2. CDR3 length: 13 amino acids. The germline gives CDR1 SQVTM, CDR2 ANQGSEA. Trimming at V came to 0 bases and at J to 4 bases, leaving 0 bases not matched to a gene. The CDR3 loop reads CSVEERGADTQYF. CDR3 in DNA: TGCAGCGTTGAAGAGCGGGGGGCAGATACGCAGTATTTT.

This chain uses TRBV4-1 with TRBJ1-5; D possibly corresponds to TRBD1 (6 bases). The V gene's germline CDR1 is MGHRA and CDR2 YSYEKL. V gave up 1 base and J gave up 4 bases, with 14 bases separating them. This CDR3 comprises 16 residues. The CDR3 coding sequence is TGCGCCAGCAGCCAAGTAGCCGGGGGGCTGAATCAGCCCCAGCATTTT. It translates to CASSQVAGGLNQPQHF.

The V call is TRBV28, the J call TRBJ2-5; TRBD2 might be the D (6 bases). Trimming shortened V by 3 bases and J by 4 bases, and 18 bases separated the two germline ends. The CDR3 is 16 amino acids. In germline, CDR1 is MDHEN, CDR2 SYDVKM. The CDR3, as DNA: TGTGCCAGCAGTTTCCTGCTAGCGTACGAAGGAGAGACCCAGTACTTC. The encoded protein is CASSFLLAYEGETQYF. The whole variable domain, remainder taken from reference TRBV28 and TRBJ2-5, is DVKVTQSSRYLVKRTGEKVFLECVQDMDHENMFWYRQDPGLGLRLIYFSYDVKMKEKGDIPEGYSVSREKKERFSLILESASTNQTSMYLCASSFLLAYEGETQYFGPGTRLLVL.

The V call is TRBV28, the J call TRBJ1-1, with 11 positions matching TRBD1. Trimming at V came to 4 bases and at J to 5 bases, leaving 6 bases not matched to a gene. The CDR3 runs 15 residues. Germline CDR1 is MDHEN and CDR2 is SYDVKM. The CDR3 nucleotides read TGTGCCAGCAGTTCCCCCGGGACAGGGGGGACTGAAGCTTTCTTT. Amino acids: CASSSPGTGGTEAFF. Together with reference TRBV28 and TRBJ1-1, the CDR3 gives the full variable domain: DVKVTQSSRYLVKRTGEKVFLECVQDMDHENMFWYRQDPGLGLRLIYFSYDVKMKEKGDIPEGYSVSREKKERFSLILESASTNQTSMYLCASSSPGTGGTEAFFGQGTRLTVV.

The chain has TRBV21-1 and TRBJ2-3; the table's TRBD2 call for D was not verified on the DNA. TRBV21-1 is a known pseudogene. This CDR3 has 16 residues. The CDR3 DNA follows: TGTGCCAGCAGCCAGCCTCCGAGGCGGAGCACAGATACGCAGTATTTT. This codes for CASSQPPRRSTDTQYF.

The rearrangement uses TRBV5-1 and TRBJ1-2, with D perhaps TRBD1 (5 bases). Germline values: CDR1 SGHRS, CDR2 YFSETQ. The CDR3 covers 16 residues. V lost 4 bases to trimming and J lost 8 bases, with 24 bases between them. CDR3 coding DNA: TGCGCCAGCAGCCCCCTTAAAGAGACCGGGACTCAGGGCTACACCTTC. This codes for CASSPLKETGTQGYTF.

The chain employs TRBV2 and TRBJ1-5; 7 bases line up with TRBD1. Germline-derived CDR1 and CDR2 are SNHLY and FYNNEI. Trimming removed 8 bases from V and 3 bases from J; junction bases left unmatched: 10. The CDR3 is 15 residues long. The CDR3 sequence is CASQEGAVTNQPQHF. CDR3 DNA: TGTGCCAGCCAGGAGGGGGCCGTTACCAATCAGCCCCAGCATTTT.